These T cell receptor beta chains were read from a single sample in a study of cytomegalovirus exposure and HLA in healthy donors. TCRdb's copy holds only in-frame clones and misses some; the assay was immunoSEQ multiplex PCR. The sample yields about 190,000 clones, roughly 80% seen once. The sequenced sample consisted of PBMCs. The origin of the receptors is a man aged 40-49 years in good health and CMV-seropositive. The CDR3 runs from the conserved cysteine through the conserved F or W. Fields, in order: D gene, clone size, CDR3 length, J gene, V gene, CDR3 DNA, CDR3 protein. The D gene is left open where the match is weak. Clone size is not always given. Where it is, it says once, few, many or a class for expanded clones.

D: TRBD2; size: -; length: 16; J: TRBJ2-1; V: TRBV27; DNA: TGTGCCAGCAGTTTTCGATTAGCGGGGGGATCGGATGAGCAGTTCTTC; CDR3: CASSFRLAGGSDEQFF
D: -; size: -; length: 16; J: TRBJ2-5; V: TRBV18; DNA: TGTGCCAGCTCACCACTGCACTCGAAGCACCAAGAGACCCAGTACTTC; CDR3: CASSPLHSKHQETQYF
D: -; size: -; length: 13; J: TRBJ1-3; V: TRBV6-5; DNA: TGTGCCACACAGGTCAGCTCTGGAAACACCATATATTTT; CDR3: CATQVSSGNTIYF
D: -; size: -; length: 15; J: TRBJ1-1; V: TRBV5-4; DNA: TGTGCCAGCAGCTTGTCTTTGGCGGGGAACACTGAAGCTTTCTTT; CDR3: CASSLSLAGNTEAFF
D: -; size: -; length: 18; J: TRBJ1-1; V: TRBV9; DNA: TGTGCCAGCAGCGTAAACCCGGAGTCAAACCTGAAGGACACTGAAGCTTTCTTT; CDR3: CASSVNPESNLKDTEAFF
D: -; size: -; length: 14; J: TRBJ2-1; V: TRBV6-4; DNA: TGTGCCGTGTCTCGGTTCGCGGGGTACAATGAGCAGTTCTTC; CDR3: CAVSRFAGYNEQFF
D: TRBD2; size: many; length: 15; J: TRBJ2-1; V: TRBV5-5; DNA: TGTGCCAGCAGCTTATACAGCGGGGGGGCCGATGAGCAGTTCTTC; CDR3: CASSLYSGGADEQFF
D: TRBD1; size: -; length: 11; J: TRBJ1-5; V: TRBV27; DNA: TGTGCCTCTGGACAGGGACAGCCCCAGCATTTT; CDR3: CASGQGQPQHF
D: -; size: -; length: 16; J: TRBJ2-3; V: TRBV5-1; DNA: TGCGCCAGCAGCTTGGTAATTCGGGGGACCACAGATACGCAGTATTTT; CDR3: CASSLVIRGTTDTQYF
D: TRBD1; size: -; length: 16; J: TRBJ1-4; V: TRBV9; DNA: TGTGCCAGCAGCGTCACCGGACAGGGGTTGGACGAAAAACTGTTTTTT; CDR3: CASSVTGQGLDEKLFF
D: -; size: -; length: 14; J: TRBJ1-4; V: TRBV7-9; DNA: TGTGCCAGCAGTCCTCAGGTTCCGAATGAAAAACTGTTTTTT; CDR3: CASSPQVPNEKLFF
D: TRBD2; size: -; length: 12; J: TRBJ2-3; V: TRBV29-1; DNA: TGCAGTGGGGGGGTAAACACAGATACGCAGTATTTT; CDR3: CSGGVNTDTQYF
D: TRBD1; size: -; length: 13; J: TRBJ2-7; V: TRBV29-1; DNA: TGCAGCGTTCCCGGGACAGGAGGTTACGAGCAGTACTTC; CDR3: CSVPGTGGYEQYF
D: -; size: many; length: 15; J: TRBJ1-5; V: TRBV10-3; DNA: TGTGCCAGCAGTTACGGAGAGGAGGGAGGACAGCCCCAGCATTTT; CDR3: CASSYGEEGGQPQHF